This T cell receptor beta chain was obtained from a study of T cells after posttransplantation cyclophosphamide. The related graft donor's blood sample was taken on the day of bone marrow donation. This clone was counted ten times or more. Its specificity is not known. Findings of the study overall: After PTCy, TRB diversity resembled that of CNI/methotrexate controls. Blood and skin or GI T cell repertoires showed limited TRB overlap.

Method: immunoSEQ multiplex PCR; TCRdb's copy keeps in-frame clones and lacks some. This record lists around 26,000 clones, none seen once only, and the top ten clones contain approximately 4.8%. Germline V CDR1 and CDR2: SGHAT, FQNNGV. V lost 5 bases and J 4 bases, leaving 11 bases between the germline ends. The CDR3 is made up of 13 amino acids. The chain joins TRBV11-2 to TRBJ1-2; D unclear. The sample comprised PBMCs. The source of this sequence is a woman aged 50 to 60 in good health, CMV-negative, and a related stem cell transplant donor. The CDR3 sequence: CASSRDGSYGYTF. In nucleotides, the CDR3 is TGTGCCAGCAGCCGTGACGGGAGCTATGGCTACACCTTC.